These T cell receptor beta chains were read from a single sample in a study of glioma-infiltrating T cells after dendritic cell vaccination. Some clones are missing from TCRdb's copy, which holds only in-frame ones; the method was immunoSEQ multiplex PCR. Here the sample spans 90,000 to 95,000 clones, roughly 77% being singletons. Sequencing was performed on blood, taken after dendritic cell vaccination. These receptors were collected from a human donor with glioblastoma. Each CDR3 is given with its conserved first and last residue. Fields, in order: V gene, D gene, J gene, clone size, CDR3 length, CDR3 protein, CDR3 DNA. A D gene is named only where the DNA matches it firmly. A row's size may be missing; if present it is once, few, many or a size class.

v_call: TRBV18; d_call: TRBD2; j_call: TRBJ2-1; clone_size: few; cdr3_length: 15; cdr3_aa: CASSPLRSGSNEQFF; cdr3_nt: TGTGCCAGCTCACCGTTGAGGAGCGGGAGTAATGAGCAGTTCTTC
v_call: TRBV4-1; d_call: .; j_call: TRBJ2-2; clone_size: .; cdr3_length: 13; cdr3_aa: CASSYSGTGELFF; cdr3_nt: TGCGCCAGCAGTTACTCCGGGACCGGGGAGCTGTTTTTT
v_call: TRBV5-1; d_call: TRBD2; j_call: TRBJ2-1; clone_size: .; cdr3_length: 19; cdr3_aa: CASNPGLAGGVNTYNEQFF; cdr3_nt: TGCGCCAGCAACCCGGGACTAGCGGGAGGGGTTAATACCTACAATGAGCAGTTCTTC
v_call: TRBV7-2; d_call: TRBD1; j_call: TRBJ1-1; clone_size: .; cdr3_length: 14; cdr3_aa: CASSLRGQGAEAFF; cdr3_nt: TGTGCCAGCAGCTTAAGGGGGCAGGGGGCTGAAGCTTTCTTT
v_call: TRBV5-1; d_call: .; j_call: TRBJ1-2; clone_size: .; cdr3_length: 14; cdr3_aa: CASSLEPGRMGYTF; cdr3_nt: TGCGCCAGCAGCTTGGAGCCAGGGAGGATGGGCTACACCTTC
v_call: TRBV7-9; d_call: .; j_call: TRBJ1-5; clone_size: .; cdr3_length: 15; cdr3_aa: CASSPYAGGNQPQHF; cdr3_nt: TGTGCCAGCAGCCCCTACGCGGGGGGCAATCAGCCCCAGCATTTT
v_call: TRBV6-1; d_call: .; j_call: TRBJ2-6; clone_size: few; cdr3_length: 16; cdr3_aa: CASSAGQNSGANVLTF; cdr3_nt: TGTGCCAGCAGTGCCGGACAAAACTCTGGGGCCAACGTCCTGACTTTC
v_call: TRBV20-1; d_call: .; j_call: TRBJ1-1; clone_size: .; cdr3_length: 10; cdr3_aa: CSAILVEAFF; cdr3_nt: TGCAGTGCTATCTTAGTTGAAGCTTTCTTT
v_call: TRBV11-2; d_call: .; j_call: TRBJ1-5; clone_size: .; cdr3_length: 15; cdr3_aa: CASSFGSGGNQPQHF; cdr3_nt: TGTGCCAGCAGCTTTGGGAGCGGGGGCAATCAGCCCCAGCATTTT
v_call: TRBV5-4; d_call: .; j_call: TRBJ1-4; clone_size: .; cdr3_length: 13; cdr3_aa: CASSLVPGEKLFF; cdr3_nt: TGTGCCAGCAGCTTGGTCCCGGGTGAAAAACTGTTTTTT
v_call: TRBV6-1; d_call: .; j_call: TRBJ1-1; clone_size: few; cdr3_length: 15; cdr3_aa: CASIPMGRMNTEAFF; cdr3_nt: TGTGCCAGCATTCCGATGGGGCGGATGAACACTGAAGCTTTCTTT
v_call: TRBV6-5; d_call: TRBD1; j_call: TRBJ1-2; clone_size: once; cdr3_length: 13; cdr3_aa: CASLRGQGHGYTF; cdr3_nt: TGTGCCAGCCTTCGCGGACAGGGACATGGCTACACCTTC
v_call: TRBV19; d_call: TRBD1; j_call: TRBJ1-2; clone_size: few; cdr3_length: 16; cdr3_aa: CASSISLATGPYGYTF; cdr3_nt: TGTGCCAGTAGTATTTCCCTCGCGACAGGGCCCTATGGCTACACCTTC
v_call: TRBV18; d_call: TRBD2; j_call: TRBJ2-5; clone_size: .; cdr3_length: 17; cdr3_aa: CASSPEYSGGLLETQYF; cdr3_nt: TGTGCCAGCTCACCAGAGTATTCCGGGGGGTTGTTAGAGACCCAGTACTTC
v_call: TRBV19; d_call: TRBD1; j_call: TRBJ1-1; clone_size: .; cdr3_length: 16; cdr3_aa: CASNLRTGVSNSKAFF; cdr3_nt: TGTGCCAGTAACCTACGGACAGGGGTAAGTAACTCGAAGGCTTTCTTT
v_call: TRBV7-2; d_call: TRBD1; j_call: TRBJ1-1; clone_size: once; cdr3_length: 13; cdr3_aa: CASSSGQDTEAFF; cdr3_nt: TGTGCCAGCAGCTCCGGACAGGACACTGAAGCTTTCTTT
v_call: TRBV5-5; d_call: .; j_call: TRBJ1-1; clone_size: few; cdr3_length: 13; cdr3_aa: CASSLDRATEAFF; cdr3_nt: TGTGCCAGCAGCTTGGACAGGGCCACTGAAGCTTTCTTT
v_call: TRBV5-1; d_call: .; j_call: TRBJ2-1; clone_size: .; cdr3_length: 15; cdr3_aa: CASSPDSGIYNEQFF; cdr3_nt: TGCGCCAGCAGCCCGGACAGCGGGATTTACAATGAGCAGTTCTTC
v_call: TRBV18; d_call: TRBD1; j_call: TRBJ2-2; clone_size: .; cdr3_length: 16; cdr3_aa: CASSPDRGQGTGELFF; cdr3_nt: TGTGCCAGCTCACCCGACCGGGGACAGGGCACCGGGGAGCTGTTTTTT
v_call: TRBV5-8; d_call: TRBD1; j_call: TRBJ2-7; clone_size: .; cdr3_length: 15; cdr3_aa: CASSVDRGRLYEQYF; cdr3_nt: TGTGCCAGCAGCGTGGACAGGGGGCGTCTCTACGAGCAGTACTTC
v_call: TRBV2; d_call: TRBD1; j_call: TRBJ1-6; clone_size: .; cdr3_length: 14; cdr3_aa: CASSEIPGGSPLHF; cdr3_nt: TGTGCCAGCAGTGAGATTCCAGGGGGATCACCCCTCCACTTT
v_call: TRBV5-1; d_call: .; j_call: TRBJ1-1; clone_size: .; cdr3_length: 14; cdr3_aa: CASSPQGKGTEAFF; cdr3_nt: TGCGCCAGCAGCCCGCAGGGGAAGGGCACTGAAGCTTTCTTT
v_call: TRBV12-5; d_call: TRBD2; j_call: TRBJ2-3; clone_size: .; cdr3_length: 17; cdr3_aa: CASGSFGTSRGTDTQYF; cdr3_nt: TGTGCTAGTGGTTCGTTCGGGACTAGTAGGGGCACAGATACGCAGTATTTT
v_call: TRBV30; d_call: .; j_call: TRBJ2-3; clone_size: .; cdr3_length: 15; cdr3_aa: CAWSVGGGPLDTQYF; cdr3_nt: TGTGCCTGGAGTGTAGGAGGAGGGCCCCTAGATACGCAGTATTTT
v_call: TRBV2; d_call: TRBD1; j_call: TRBJ1-5; clone_size: .; cdr3_length: 15; cdr3_aa: CASSLEAGGDQPQHF; cdr3_nt: TGTGCCAGCAGTTTAGAGGCAGGGGGAGATCAGCCCCAGCATTTT
v_call: TRBV5-1; d_call: .; j_call: TRBJ2-3; clone_size: .; cdr3_length: 15; cdr3_aa: CASSLVSGGADTQYF; cdr3_nt: TGCGCCAGCAGCTTGGTATCTGGGGGGGCGGATACGCAGTATTTT
v_call: TRBV27; d_call: .; j_call: TRBJ1-1; clone_size: once; cdr3_length: 14; cdr3_aa: CASSLHGGAGEAFF; cdr3_nt: TGTGCCAGCAGTCTACACGGGGGTGCGGGAGAAGCTTTCTTT
v_call: TRBV6-1; d_call: .; j_call: TRBJ1-1; clone_size: few; cdr3_length: 14; cdr3_aa: CASSSGRGWSEAFF; cdr3_nt: TGTGCCAGCTCATCGGGAAGGGGGTGGTCTGAAGCTTTCTTT
v_call: TRBV11-3; d_call: .; j_call: TRBJ2-1; clone_size: .; cdr3_length: 13; cdr3_aa: CASSSSAYNEQFF; cdr3_nt: TGTGCCAGCAGCTCTAGCGCCTACAATGAGCAGTTCTTC
v_call: TRBV5-1; d_call: TRBD1; j_call: TRBJ2-5; clone_size: .; cdr3_length: 16; cdr3_aa: CASSLEVRTGVETQYF; cdr3_nt: TGCGCCAGCAGCTTGGAAGTTCGGACAGGGGTTGAGACCCAGTACTTC
v_call: TRBV7-9; d_call: TRBD1; j_call: TRBJ1-4; clone_size: once; cdr3_length: 15; cdr3_aa: CASSSGTVINEKLFF; cdr3_nt: TGTGCCAGCAGCTCCGGGACAGTTATTAATGAAAAACTGTTTTTT
v_call: TRBV6-1; d_call: TRBD2; j_call: TRBJ2-5; clone_size: .; cdr3_length: 16; cdr3_aa: CASSVSGGRYQETQYF; cdr3_nt: TGTGCCAGCAGTGTAAGCGGGGGCCGGTACCAAGAGACCCAGTACTTC
v_call: TRBV10-2; d_call: TRBD2; j_call: TRBJ2-1; clone_size: .; cdr3_length: 18; cdr3_aa: CASSESSLAEPSYNEQFF; cdr3_nt: TGCGCCAGCAGTGAGTCGTCCCTAGCGGAACCCTCCTACAATGAGCAGTTCTTC
v_call: TRBV5-1; d_call: .; j_call: TRBJ1-1; clone_size: .; cdr3_length: 15; cdr3_aa: CASSLEGGGNTEAFF; cdr3_nt: TGCGCCAGCAGCTTGGAGGGAGGGGGGAACACTGAAGCTTTCTTT
v_call: TRBV7-2; d_call: TRBD1; j_call: TRBJ2-2; clone_size: .; cdr3_length: 18; cdr3_aa: CASSLRQGAPSNTGELFF; cdr3_nt: TGTGCCAGCAGCTTGCGACAGGGAGCACCCTCGAACACCGGGGAGCTGTTTTTT
v_call: TRBV6-6; d_call: .; j_call: TRBJ2-3; clone_size: once; cdr3_length: 15; cdr3_aa: CASSDKRRNTDTQYF; cdr3_nt: TGTGCCAGCAGCGACAAGCGGAGAAACACAGATACGCAGTATTTT